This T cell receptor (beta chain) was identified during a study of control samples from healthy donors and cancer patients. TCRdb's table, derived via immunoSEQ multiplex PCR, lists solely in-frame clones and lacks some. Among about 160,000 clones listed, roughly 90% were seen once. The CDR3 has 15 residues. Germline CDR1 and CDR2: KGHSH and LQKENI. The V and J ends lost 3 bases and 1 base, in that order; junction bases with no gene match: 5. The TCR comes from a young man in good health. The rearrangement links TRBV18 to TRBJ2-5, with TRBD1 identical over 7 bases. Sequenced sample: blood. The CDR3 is CASSPIRQGQETQYF. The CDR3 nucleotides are TGTGCCAGCTCACCGATCCGACAGGGCCAAGAGACCCAGTACTTC.